The present TCR beta chain was sequenced within a study of identical twins. The CDR3 totals 18 residues. Trimming shortened V by 0 bases and J by 2 bases, and 17 bases separated the two germline ends. TCRdb redid the calling of the 5' RACE reads with MiXCR, one entry per CDR3 protein. The profile covers 350,000 to 400,000 distinct CDR3 sequences, with roughly 10% appearing a single time and roughly 8.7% taken by the ten largest. The genes are TRBV6-7 and TRBJ1-5; no firm D call. TRBV6-7 is annotated as an ORF whose role is uncertain. This clonotype originated in a woman between 50 and 59 years old in good health. Sequenced sample: naive T cells sorted from blood. CDR3 coding DNA: TGTGCCAGCAGTTACTCGGGTGTAGGCGGCGAATGCAATCAGCCCCAGCATTTT. Its protein product is CASSYSGVGGECNQPQHF.